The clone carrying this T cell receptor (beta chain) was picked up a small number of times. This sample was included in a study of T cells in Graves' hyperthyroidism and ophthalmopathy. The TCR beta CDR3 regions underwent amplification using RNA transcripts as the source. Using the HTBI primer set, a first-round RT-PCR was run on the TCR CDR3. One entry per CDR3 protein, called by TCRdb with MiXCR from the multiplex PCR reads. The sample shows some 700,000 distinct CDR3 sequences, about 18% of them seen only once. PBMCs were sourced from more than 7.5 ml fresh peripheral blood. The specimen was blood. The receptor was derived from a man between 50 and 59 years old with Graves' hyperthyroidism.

The CDR3 nucleotides read TGTGCCAGCAGTTACCCGGGATCCAAGTACGAGCAGTACTTC. This translates into CASSYPGSKYEQYF. The gene calls are TRBV6-9 and TRBJ2-7, with D possibly matching TRBD2 (5 bases). Trimming left V 3 bases short and J 4 bases short, with 13 bases between. This CDR3 region has 14 residues. CDR1 and CDR2 (germline): MNHGY, SVAAGI.